This TCR beta chain was captured by sequencing in a study of spatial heterogeneity in lung cancer (dated by TCRdb to about 2019). With respect to the entire study: Beta-chain transcripts were consistently detected in greater numbers than alpha-chain transcripts, which likely reflects a higher abundance of beta-chain transcripts. In the raw uncorrected reads, each unique combination of TCR and UMI appeared on average more than ten times. In non-small cell lung cancer, the study made a quantitative comparison of TCR alpha and beta repertoires among multiple tumor regions, matched nontumor lung and blood. Nonsynonymous mutation counts, determined by whole-exome sequencing of tumor tissue, were related to features of the TCR repertoire. Both alpha and beta chains were TCR-sequenced in samples taken at surgery, namely 220 tumor regions, more than 62 matched nontumor lung samples and about 54 PBMC samples. Points the paper makes about the study in general: Additional single-cell paired TCR alpha and beta sequencing was considered necessary to confirm, at a functional level, the hypothesis that regional TCRs recognize regional mutations. Ubiquitous expanded tumor TCRs were detected in blood more often at tumor resection than at routine follow-up.

This clonotype occurred many times. No antigen is known for it. No much larger clone is present one base from it, and per-base qualities are unavailable. The V and J ends are trimmed by 5 bases and 0 bases, leaving 7 bases between them. Per the germline V gene, KGHDR is the CDR1 and SFDVKD is the CDR2. The CDR3 has 13 amino acids, counting the end cysteine and phenylalanine. Here the CDR3 DNA is all that survives: 39 bases in frame from base 1. The library was produced with 5' RACE. The sequencing machine was a NextSeq 500. In the TCR library protocol, a unique molecular identifier was attached to each TCR cDNA molecule so that PCR and sequencing errors could be corrected. Per the source publication's procedure: TCR identification, UMI-based error correction and CDR3 extraction were all carried out with Decombinator tools. TCRs above a frequency of 2 per 1,000, corresponding to the top 1% of the tumor frequency distribution, were defined as expanded. Rényi diversity was computed with the R vegan package after subsampling each repertoire 100 times to 5,000 TCRs. CDR3 similarity networks were built from amino acid triplet string-kernel similarity, connecting CDR3s with pairwise similarity above 0.82. TCRdb itself trimmed the public reads at Q25 with fastp, ran MiXCR and retained productive beta chains. Each CDR3 protein appears once, grouped with its most common genes and DNA. What appears here as the V and J calls and clone size reflects TCRdb's work, not the paper's. In all, the sample holds tens of thousands of distinct CDR3 sequences, and over 4.5% of those were seen once. The ten largest account for less than 45% of the sample.

This sample's time point label indicates: sample taken at primary tumor resection. Samples were obtained from approximately 70 patients with early-stage, untreated non-small cell lung cancer from the lung TRACERx cohort. Without any cell sorting, TCR sequencing was performed on whole RNA extracted either from tumor and nontumor lung tissue or from cryopreserved PBMC samples. Only patients with enough RNA available from two or more tumor regions were chosen for TCR sequencing. The V and J genes are TRBV24-1 and TRBJ2-7; no D segment can be confidently identified. The source material was PBMCs, sampled at surgery. This TCR was recovered from a male donor with early-stage non-small cell lung cancer. The CDR3 loop reads CATSGRSSYEQYF. The DNA sequence follows: TGTGCCACCAGTGGACGAAGCTCCTACGAGCAGTACTTC.